Presented here are 28 T cell receptor beta chains from one specimen sequenced in a study of T cell responses to AZD1222 COVID-19 vaccine. Some clones are missing from TCRdb's copy, which holds only in-frame ones; the method was immunoSEQ multiplex PCR. The sample carries around 89,000 clones, 85% to 90% recorded once. This material consisted of peripheral blood, taken on day 0 of AZD1222 vaccination. The receptors originated from an adult in good health.

The CDR3, as DNA: TGCAGCGTTGAAGAGGGGCCAGGGGCTGGCTACACCTTC. The encoded protein is CSVEEGPGAGYTF. The genes are TRBV29-1 and TRBJ1-2, with D perhaps matching TRBD1 (6 bases). CDR3 length equals 13 residues. Germline CDR1 is SQVTM and CDR2 is ANQGSEA. V gave up 0 bases and J gave up 7 bases, with 12 bases separating them.

For the CDR3, the DNA is TGTGCCAGCAGCGTAAAAGAGACCCAGTACTTC. The encoded protein is CASSVKETQYF. The chain joins TRBV2 to TRBJ2-5; D call uncertain. The CDR3 length is 11 residues. Germline V gene sequence: CDR1 SNHLY, CDR2 FYNNEI. With 6 bases removed from V and 3 bases from J, the gap between germline ends came to 5 bases.

V usage is TRBV6-5 and J usage is TRBJ2-7, with D possibly called TRBD1 or TRBD2 (5 bases each). The CDR3 length is 12 residues. V was trimmed by 6 bases and J by 6 bases, leaving 12 bases between them. In germline, CDR1 is MNHEY, CDR2 SVGAGI. The CDR3 is CASRSGGSEQYF. The CDR3, as DNA: TGTGCCAGCAGGAGTGGGGGAAGCGAGCAGTACTTC.

The chain joins TRBV6-5 to TRBJ1-4, with D uncertain. The V gene lost 7 bases and the J gene lost 0 bases, with 9 bases spanning the gap. The germline gives CDR1 MNHEY, CDR2 SVGAGI. This CDR3 comprises 14 residues. CDR3 bases: TGTGCCAGCACCGCATCTGCAACTAATGAAAAACTGTTTTTT. Residues: CASTASATNEKLFF.

This clone was recorded only once. The gene calls are TRBV6-2 or TRBV6-3 and TRBJ1-6; no clear D. The V gene's germline CDR1 is MNHEY and CDR2 SVGEGT. There are 15 residues in the CDR3. The V end was cut by 1 base, the J end by 8 bases, with 12 bases between. This CDR3 is CASSYFGQGHSPLHF. In DNA, the CDR3 is TGTGCCAGCAGTTACTTCGGGCAAGGACATTCACCCCTCCACTTT.

The chain has TRBV18 and TRBJ1-1, with no clear D. The germline V gene encodes CDR1 KGHSH and CDR2 LQKENI. The CDR3 contains 14 residues. The ends were cut back, 0 bases at V and 5 bases at J, with 10 bases in the middle. CDR3 DNA sequence: TGTGCCAGCTCACCACCTTTCCCCAGGACTGAAGCTTTCTTT. Encoded protein: CASSPPFPRTEAFF.

This clone was recorded only once. The chain carries TRBV7-2 and TRBJ1-3; unclear D gene. Germline V CDR1 and CDR2: SGHTA, FQGNSA. V was pared by 2 bases and J by 0 bases, with 17 bases between. The CDR3 spans 18 residues. CDR3 in amino acids: CASSLTLIDTSSGNTIYF. CDR3 in DNA: TGTGCCAGCAGCTTAACCCTGATTGACACGAGCTCTGGAAACACCATATATTTT.

The chain uses TRBV7-9 and TRBJ1-1; TRBD1 might be the D (5 bases). Germline CDR1 SEHNR, CDR2 FQNEAQ (reference sequence). Deletions cut 5 bases from V and 4 bases from J, with 17 bases between. The CDR3 covers 15 residues. As DNA, the CDR3 is TGTGCCAGCAGCCGGGACCCCTCCTGGGGCACTGAAGCTTTCTTT. It yields the protein CASSRDPSWGTEAFF.

This clone was detected a few times. The gene calls are TRBV6-5 and TRBJ1-1; possible D gene TRBD1, 6 bases. Germline values: CDR1 MNHEY, CDR2 SVGAGI. The germline V and J ends were trimmed by 2 bases and 4 bases, with 17 bases remaining between them. This CDR3 contains 16 residues. The CDR3: CASSYGGTRGGTEAFF. The CDR3, as DNA: TGTGCCAGCAGTTACGGGGGTACCAGGGGTGGCACTGAAGCTTTCTTT.

In this sample, this clone turned up a few times. The chain couples TRBV5-1 to TRBJ1-2; weak D call: TRBD1 (5 bases). The CDR3 is 14 amino acids. CDR1 and CDR2 from the germline V gene are SGHRS and YFSETQ. V dropped 6 bases and J dropped 5 bases, with 17 bases sitting between them. In nucleotides, the CDR3 is TGCGCCAGCAAAGGGGAGTTAAATCTTTATGGCTACACCTTC. The encoded protein is CASKGELNLYGYTF. Looking up the rest from reference TRBV5-1 and TRBJ1-2 gives the full variable domain: KAGVTQTPRYLIKTRGQQVTLSCSPISGHRSVSWYQQTPGQGLQFLFEYFSETQRNKGNFPGRFSGRQFSNSRSEMNVSTLELGDSALYLCASKGELNLYGYTFGSGTRLTVV.

The chain couples TRBV12-3 or TRBV12-4 to TRBJ2-7, with D perhaps matching TRBD1 or TRBD2 (5 bases each). Trimming stripped 4 bases from V and 3 bases from J, with 10 bases between. The CDR3 totals 13 residues. The DNA of the CDR3 is TGTGCCAGCAGTTCCGGGACGGACTACGAGCAGTACTTC. Translating gives CASSSGTDYEQYF.

The chain recombines TRBV6-5 with TRBJ1-4; 7 nucleotides agree with TRBD1. V shed 0 bases, J shed 7 bases, and the junction held 8 bases outside the gene matches. The germline V gene encodes CDR1 MNHEY and CDR2 SVGAGI. The CDR3 is 16 amino acids. CDR3 nucleotides: TGTGCCAGCAGTTACTCGAAGGGGGCGGTGACTGAAAAACTGTTTTTT. This sequence encodes CASSYSKGAVTEKLFF.

This sequence joins TRBV12-3 or TRBV12-4 and TRBJ1-2, with D unclear. This CDR3 contains 11 residues. Trimming took off 6 bases at V and 8 bases at J, with 10 bases between the two ends. The CDR3, as DNA: TGTGCCAGCAGCTCGTTCGGCGGCTACACCTTC. The encoded protein is CASSSFGGYTF.

The rearrangement joins TRBV28 to TRBJ2-7, with unresolved D. The CDR3 extends over 13 amino acids. Trimming took 6 bases from V and 3 from J, leaving 12 bases between them. Germline CDR1 is MDHEN and CDR2 is SYDVKM. This CDR3 reads CASRGRGIYEQYF. CDR3 DNA: TGTGCCAGCAGGGGTCGTGGGATCTACGAGCAGTACTTC. Based on the CDR3 plus reference TRBV28 and TRBJ2-7, the full variable domain is DVKVTQSSRYLVKRTGEKVFLECVQDMDHENMFWYRQDPGLGLRLIYFSYDVKMKEKGDIPEGYSVSREKKERFSLILESASTNQTSMYLCASRGRGIYEQYFGPGTRLTVT.

The chain joins TRBV30 to TRBJ1-1; perhaps TRBD1 as D (5 bases). The V gene lost 6 bases and the J gene lost 0 bases, with 11 bases spanning the gap. There are 13 residues in the CDR3. The germline CDR1 and CDR2 sequences are GTSNPN and SVGIG (reference sequence). Here the CDR3 DNA reads TGTGCCTGCAGGGACTCTTTGAACACTGAAGCTTTCTTT. This translates into CACRDSLNTEAFF.

About this clone itself: Other DNA sequences in the sample encode the same CDR3. The rearrangement joins TRBV2 to TRBJ1-2; 8 nucleotides line up with TRBD1. The V gene's germline CDR1 is SNHLY and CDR2 FYNNEI. The ends lost 6 bases at V and 4 bases at J; junction bases unmatched: 4. The CDR3 spans 13 residues. The CDR3 region is CASRLGQVYGYTF. The CDR3 DNA sequence: TGTGCCAGCAGGTTGGGACAGGTCTATGGCTACACCTTC. Based on the CDR3 plus reference TRBV2 and TRBJ1-2, the full variable domain is EPEVTQTPSHQVTQMGQEVILRCVPISNHLYFYWYRQILGQKVEFLVSFYNNEISEKSEIFDDQFSVERPDGSNFTLKIRSTKLEDSAMYFCASRLGQVYGYTFGSGTRLTVV.

The V gene is TRBV3-1 (or the pseudogene TRBV3-2), the J gene TRBJ2-3; 14 bases agree with TRBD2. CDR3 length equals 16 residues. Germline assignment: CDR1 LGHDT and CDR2 YNNKEL (reference sequence). Trimming took 1 base from V and 4 from J; bases not matched to a gene: 1. DNA for the CDR3: TGTGCCAGCAGCCAAGGACTAGCGGGGGGGTCAGATACGCAGTATTTT. This translates into CASSQGLAGGSDTQYF.

This chain joins TRBV19 and TRBJ1-1; no firm D call. V was shortened by 3 bases and J by 1 base, with 9 bases between the two germline ends. CDR3 length equals 14 residues. Germline CDR1 and CDR2: LNHDA and SQIVND (reference sequence). This chain's CDR3 is CASSISRSNTEAFF. CDR3 bases: TGTGCCAGTAGTATTTCACGGTCGAACACTGAAGCTTTCTTT.

The chain carries TRBV6-5 and TRBJ1-2, with TRBD1 matching 7 bases. There are 13 residues in the CDR3. The V and J ends lost 6 bases and 4 bases, in that order; junction bases with no gene match: 5. CDR1 and CDR2 (germline): MNHEY, SVGAGI. The CDR3 DNA follows: TGTGCCAGCAGAAGACAGGGTTCCTATGGCTACACCTTC. It yields the protein CASRRQGSYGYTF.

V and J are TRBV4-1 and TRBJ1-1, with unresolved D. The CDR3 totals 17 residues. Per germline, CDR1 MGHRA and CDR2 YSYEKL. V was shortened by 5 bases and J by 1 base, with 20 bases between the two germline ends. The CDR3 loop reads CASSEGPRLNGNTEAFF. The CDR3 nucleotides are TGCGCCAGCAGCGAAGGGCCCAGGCTCAATGGGAACACTGAAGCTTTCTTT.

In its sample, this clone was seen a few times. V usage is TRBV2 and J usage is TRBJ2-4; 8 bases agree with TRBD1. Looked up from germline, CDR1 is SNHLY and CDR2 is FYNNEI. The CDR3 is 14 residues long. Germline trimming cut 8 bases from V and 0 bases from J; bases unmatched to any gene: 3. CDR3 in amino acids: CASQGALAKNIQYF. For the CDR3, the DNA is TGTGCCAGCCAGGGGGCTCTAGCCAAAAACATTCAGTACTTC.

V usage is TRBV7-6 and J usage is TRBJ1-2; maybe TRBD1 (5 bases). The length of the CDR3 is 13 residues. V was trimmed by 0 bases and J by 7 bases, leaving 9 bases between them. CDR1 is SGHVS and CDR2 is FNYEAQ in the germline V gene. The CDR3 loop reads CASSLAQGAGYTF. DNA for the CDR3: TGTGCCAGCAGCTTAGCTCAGGGTGCTGGCTACACCTTC.

There are a few counts of this clone. V is TRBV5-1 and J is TRBJ2-7; 9 bases are a match to TRBD1. This CDR3 comprises 14 residues. Germline lookup yields CDR1 SGHRS and CDR2 YFSETQ. J gave up 4 bases and V 4 bases, and 6 bases lay outside the gene matches. CDR3 sequence: CASSGDRDSYEQYF. In nucleotides, the CDR3 is TGCGCCAGCAGCGGGGACAGGGATTCGTACGAGCAGTACTTC.

There are a few counts of this clone. This chain links TRBV19 with TRBJ2-7, with no clear D. This CDR3 is 13 amino acids long. The germline gives CDR1 LNHDA, CDR2 SQIVND (reference sequence). The V end was cut by 5 bases, the J end by 5 bases, with 13 bases between. The CDR3 DNA follows: TGTGCCAGTAGTTCGAGCAGGCTCGACGAGCAGTACTTC. Protein product: CASSSSRLDEQYF.

The count of this clone is one. This rearrangement joins TRBV27 to TRBJ1-2; the match to TRBD1 covers 8 bases. V shed 3 bases, J shed 4 bases, and the junction held 7 bases outside the gene matches. Germline V gene data show CDR1 as MNHEY and CDR2 as SMNVEV (reference sequence). The CDR3 has 15 amino acids. The CDR3 sequence: CASSFRTGSGYGYTF. The CDR3 nucleotides read TGTGCCAGCAGTTTCCGGACAGGGTCTGGCTATGGCTACACCTTC.

The count of this clone is one. V is TRBV28 and J is TRBJ1-2, with TRBD1 identical over 7 bases. The CDR3 contains 15 residues. Per germline, CDR1 MDHEN and CDR2 SYDVKM. J lost 4 bases, V lost 6 bases, and 11 bases had no gene match. Here the CDR3 DNA reads TGTGCCAGCAGCGAACCGGGACAGAAAACCTATGGCTACACCTTC. Translating gives CASSEPGQKTYGYTF.

The gene calls are TRBV10-3 and TRBJ2-1; D is possibly TRBD2 (6 bases). Germline loops: CDR1 ENHRY, CDR2 SYGVKD. The CDR3 length is 15 residues. The V end lost 6 bases, the J end lost 4 bases, and 16 bases lay between the germline ends. CDR3 loop: CAISRGASLYNEQFF. DNA of the CDR3: TGTGCCATCAGCCGCGGGGCTAGCTTATACAATGAGCAGTTCTTC.

The genes are TRBV6-5 and TRBJ1-1; 8 nucleotides line up with TRBD1. Germline lookup yields CDR1 MNHEY and CDR2 SVGAGI. The CDR3 has 15 residues. V dropped 7 bases and J dropped 0; count of bases not matched to a gene: 7. The CDR3 DNA sequence: TGTGCCAGCAATCCGCAGGGGGCATTGAACACTGAAGCTTTCTTT. It yields the protein CASNPQGALNTEAFF.